This T cell receptor (beta chain) was sequenced for a study of cytomegalovirus exposure and HLA in healthy donors. Each donor's status was that of a healthy bone marrow donor. With 60 Vbeta and 13 Jbeta primers, the PCR was carried out. Libraries were prepared by immunoSEQ multiplex PCR; TCRdb keeps only in-frame clonotypes and omits some of them. Of more than 95,000 clones in the sample, more than 60% were seen once. The study's findings and limits: Analyses of presence and absence presupposed an approximately uniform sequencing depth across donors.

The V and J ends lost 2 bases and 2 bases, in that order; junction bases with no gene match: 2. Germline CDR1 MNHNY, CDR2 SVGAGI (reference sequence). CDR3 length: 14 residues. Details on this clone: Its antigen remains unknown.

The sequencing input was PBMCs. J is TRBJ1-2 and V is TRBV6-6; 7 nucleotides match TRBD1. The sequence was obtained from a woman aged 55-70 years in good health and CMV-seropositive. The CDR3 loop is CASSYEGANYGYTF. As DNA, the CDR3 is TGTGCCAGCAGTTACGAGGGGGCAAACTATGGCTACACCTTC.